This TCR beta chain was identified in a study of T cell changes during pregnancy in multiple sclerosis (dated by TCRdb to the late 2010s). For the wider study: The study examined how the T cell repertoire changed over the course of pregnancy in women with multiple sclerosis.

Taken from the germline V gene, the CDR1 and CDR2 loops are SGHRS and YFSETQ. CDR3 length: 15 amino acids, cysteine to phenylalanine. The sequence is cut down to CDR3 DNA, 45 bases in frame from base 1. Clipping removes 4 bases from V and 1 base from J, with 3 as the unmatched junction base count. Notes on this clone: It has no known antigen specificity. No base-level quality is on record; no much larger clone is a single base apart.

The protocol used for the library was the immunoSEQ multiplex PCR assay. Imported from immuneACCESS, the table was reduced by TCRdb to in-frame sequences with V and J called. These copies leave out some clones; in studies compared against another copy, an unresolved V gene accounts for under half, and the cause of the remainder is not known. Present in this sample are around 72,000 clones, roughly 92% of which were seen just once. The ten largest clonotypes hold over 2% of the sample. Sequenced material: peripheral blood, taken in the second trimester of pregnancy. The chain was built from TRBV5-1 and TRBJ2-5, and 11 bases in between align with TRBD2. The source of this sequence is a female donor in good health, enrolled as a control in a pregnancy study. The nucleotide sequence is TGCGCCAGCAGCCCTCTAGCGGGGGGCCAAGAGACCCAGTACTTC. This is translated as CASSPLAGGQETQYF. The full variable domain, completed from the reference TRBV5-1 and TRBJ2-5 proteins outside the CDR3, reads KAGVTQTPRYLIKTRGQQVTLSCSPISGHRSVSWYQQTPGQGLQFLFEYFSETQRNKGNFPGRFSGRQFSNSRSEMNVSTLELGDSALYLCASSPLAGGQETQYFGPGTRLLVL.